This T cell receptor (beta chain) came from a study of identical twins. Study conclusions and caveats: Zero-insertion findings could be partly confounded by invariant cells (MAIT and iNKT cells).

V dropped 8 bases and J dropped 1 base, with 18 bases sitting between them. From germline, CDR1 is ENHRY and CDR2 SYGVKD. CDR3 size: 15 residues. Points on this clonotype: Its antigen is currently unknown.

Each CDR3 protein is one row after TCRdb ran MiXCR on the 5' RACE reads. The profile covers 400,000 or so distinct CDR3 sequences, with 7% to 9.5% appearing a single time and roughly 9% taken by the ten largest. This sequence joins TRBV10-3 and TRBJ2-7; unclear D gene. The sequenced material came from naive T cells sorted from blood. This clonotype was sampled from a woman aged 45 to 65 in good health. CDR3 nucleotide sequence: TGTGCCATCTGCGGCTTTCGAAGATGGTCCTACGAGCAGTACTTC. It specifies CAICGFRRWSYEQYF.